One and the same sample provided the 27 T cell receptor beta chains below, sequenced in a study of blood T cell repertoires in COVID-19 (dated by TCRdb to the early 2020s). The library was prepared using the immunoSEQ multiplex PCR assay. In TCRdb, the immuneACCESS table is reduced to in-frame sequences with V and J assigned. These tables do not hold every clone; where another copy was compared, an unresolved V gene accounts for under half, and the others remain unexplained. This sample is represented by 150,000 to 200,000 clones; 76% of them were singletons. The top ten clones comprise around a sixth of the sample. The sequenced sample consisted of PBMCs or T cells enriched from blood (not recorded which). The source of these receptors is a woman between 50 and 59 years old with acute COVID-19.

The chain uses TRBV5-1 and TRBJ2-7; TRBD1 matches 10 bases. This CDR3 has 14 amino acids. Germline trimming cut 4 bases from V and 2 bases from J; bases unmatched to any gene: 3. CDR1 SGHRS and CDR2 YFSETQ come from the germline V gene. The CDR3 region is CASSEGQGAYEQYV. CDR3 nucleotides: TGCGCCAGCAGCGAAGGACAGGGGGCCTACGAGCAGTACGTC.

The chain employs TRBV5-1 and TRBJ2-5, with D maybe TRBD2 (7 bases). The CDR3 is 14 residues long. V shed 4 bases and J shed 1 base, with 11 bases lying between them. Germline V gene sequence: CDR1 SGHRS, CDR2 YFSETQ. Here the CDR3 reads CASSRGGVQETQYF. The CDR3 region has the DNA TGCGCCAGCAGCAGAGGGGGGGTCCAAGAGACCCAGTACTTC.

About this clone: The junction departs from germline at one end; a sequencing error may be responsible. CDR3 nucleotide sequence: TGTGCTAGTGGTTTGGCCCCCCCTACTAGCGGGTTCCAAGAGGCCCAGTACTTC. It encodes CASGLAPPTSGFQEAQYF. The V and J genes are TRBV12-5 and TRBJ2-5; the match to TRBD2 covers 9 bases. This CDR3 has 18 amino acids. Per the germline V gene, CDR1 is LGHNT and CDR2 is FRNRAP.

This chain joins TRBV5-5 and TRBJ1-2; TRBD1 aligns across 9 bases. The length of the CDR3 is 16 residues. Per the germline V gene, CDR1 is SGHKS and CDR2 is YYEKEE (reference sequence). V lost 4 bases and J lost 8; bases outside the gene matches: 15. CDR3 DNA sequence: TGTGCCAGCAGCCTGCACGTAGGAGGACAGGGGTCGGGCTACACCTTC. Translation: CASSLHVGGQGSGYTF.

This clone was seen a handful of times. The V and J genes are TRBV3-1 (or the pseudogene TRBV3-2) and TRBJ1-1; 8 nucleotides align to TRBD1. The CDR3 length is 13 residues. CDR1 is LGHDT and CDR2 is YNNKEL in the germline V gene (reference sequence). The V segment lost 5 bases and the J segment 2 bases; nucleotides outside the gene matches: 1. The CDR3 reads CASSDRGNTEAFF. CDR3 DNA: TGTGCCAGCAGCGACAGGGGAAACACTGAAGCTTTCTTT.

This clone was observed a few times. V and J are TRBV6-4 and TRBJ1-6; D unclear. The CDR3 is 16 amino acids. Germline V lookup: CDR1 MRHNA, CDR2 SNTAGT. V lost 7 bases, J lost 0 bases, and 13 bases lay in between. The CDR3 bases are TGTGCCAGCATCTTGCGGCAGAGCTCCTATAATTCACCCCTCCACTTT. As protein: CASILRQSSYNSPLHF.

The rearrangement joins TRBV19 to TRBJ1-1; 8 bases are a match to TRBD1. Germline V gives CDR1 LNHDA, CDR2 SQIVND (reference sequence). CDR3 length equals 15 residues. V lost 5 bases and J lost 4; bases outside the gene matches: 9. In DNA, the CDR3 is TGTGCCAGTAGTGAGACAGGGGTCGAGAGCACTGAAGCTTTCTTT. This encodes CASSETGVESTEAFF.

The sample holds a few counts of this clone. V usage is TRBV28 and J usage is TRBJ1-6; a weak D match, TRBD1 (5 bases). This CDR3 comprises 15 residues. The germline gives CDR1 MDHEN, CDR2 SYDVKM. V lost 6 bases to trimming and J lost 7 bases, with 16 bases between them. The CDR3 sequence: CASRSAGGSNSPLHF. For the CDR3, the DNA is TGTGCCAGCAGGTCGGCGGGGGGTAGCAATTCACCCCTCCACTTT. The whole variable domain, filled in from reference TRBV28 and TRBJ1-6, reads DVKVTQSSRYLVKRTGEKVFLECVQDMDHENMFWYRQDPGLGLRLIYFSYDVKMKEKGDIPEGYSVSREKKERFSLILESASTNQTSMYLCASRSAGGSNSPLHFGNGTRLTVT.

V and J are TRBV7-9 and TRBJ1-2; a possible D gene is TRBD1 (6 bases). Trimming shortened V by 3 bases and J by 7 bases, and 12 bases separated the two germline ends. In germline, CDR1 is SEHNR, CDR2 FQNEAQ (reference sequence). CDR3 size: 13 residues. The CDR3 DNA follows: TGTGCCAGCAGCTTGGCACAGGGCCTTGGCTACACCTTC. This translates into CASSLAQGLGYTF. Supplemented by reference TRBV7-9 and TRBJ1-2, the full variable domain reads DTGVSQNPRHKITKRGQNVTFRCDPISEHNRLYWYRQTLGQGPEFLTYFQNEAQLEKSRLLSDRFSAERPKGSFSTLEIQRTEQGDSAMYLCASSLAQGLGYTFGSGTRLTVV.

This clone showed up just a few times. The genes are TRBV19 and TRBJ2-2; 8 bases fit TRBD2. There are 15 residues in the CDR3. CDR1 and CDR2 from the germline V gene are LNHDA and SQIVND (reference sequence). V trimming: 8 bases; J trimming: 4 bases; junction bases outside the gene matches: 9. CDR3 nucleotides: TGTGCCAGTCAAATAAGCGGGGGAGGCACCGGGGAGCTGTTTTTT. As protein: CASQISGGGTGELFF.

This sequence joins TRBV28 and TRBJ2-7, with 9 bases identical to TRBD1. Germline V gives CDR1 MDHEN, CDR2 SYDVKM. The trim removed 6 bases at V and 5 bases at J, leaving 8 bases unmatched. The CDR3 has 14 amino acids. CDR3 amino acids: CASSAGTGLNEQYV. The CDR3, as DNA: TGTGCCAGCAGCGCCGGGACAGGGCTCAACGAGCAGTACGTC.

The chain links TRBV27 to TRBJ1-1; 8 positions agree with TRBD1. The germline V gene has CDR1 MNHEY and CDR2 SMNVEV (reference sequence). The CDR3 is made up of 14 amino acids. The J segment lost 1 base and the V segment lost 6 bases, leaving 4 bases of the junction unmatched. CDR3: CASRAGGPNTEAFF. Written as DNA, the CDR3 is TGTGCCAGCAGGGCAGGGGGCCCGAACACTGAAGCTTTCTTT.

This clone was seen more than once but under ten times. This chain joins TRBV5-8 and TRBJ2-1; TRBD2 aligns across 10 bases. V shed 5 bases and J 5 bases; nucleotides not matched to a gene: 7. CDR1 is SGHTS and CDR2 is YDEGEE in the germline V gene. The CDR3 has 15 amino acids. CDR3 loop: CASRDTSGIDNEQFF. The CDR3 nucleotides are TGTGCCAGCAGAGATACTAGCGGGATAGACAATGAGCAGTTCTTC.

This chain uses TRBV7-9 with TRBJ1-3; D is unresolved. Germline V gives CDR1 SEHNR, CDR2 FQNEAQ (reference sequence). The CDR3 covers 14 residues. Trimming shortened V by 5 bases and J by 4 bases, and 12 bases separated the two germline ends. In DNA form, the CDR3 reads TGTGCCAGCAGCCCGACAAACGGCGGAAACACCATATATTTT. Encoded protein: CASSPTNGGNTIYF.

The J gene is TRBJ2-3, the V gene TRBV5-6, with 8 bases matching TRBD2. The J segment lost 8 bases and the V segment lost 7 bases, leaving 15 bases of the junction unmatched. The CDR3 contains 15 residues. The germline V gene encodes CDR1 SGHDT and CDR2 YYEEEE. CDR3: CASDYRGLGSVTQYF. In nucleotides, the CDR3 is TGTGCCAGCGACTATAGGGGACTAGGGTCTGTTACGCAGTATTTT.

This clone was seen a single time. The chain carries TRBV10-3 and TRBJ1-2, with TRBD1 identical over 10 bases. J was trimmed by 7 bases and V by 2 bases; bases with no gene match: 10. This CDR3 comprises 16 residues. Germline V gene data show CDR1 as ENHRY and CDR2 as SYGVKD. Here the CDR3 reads CAISEGLPGQGSGYTF. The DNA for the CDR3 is TGTGCCATCAGTGAGGGTCTTCCGGGACAGGGGTCTGGCTACACCTTC.

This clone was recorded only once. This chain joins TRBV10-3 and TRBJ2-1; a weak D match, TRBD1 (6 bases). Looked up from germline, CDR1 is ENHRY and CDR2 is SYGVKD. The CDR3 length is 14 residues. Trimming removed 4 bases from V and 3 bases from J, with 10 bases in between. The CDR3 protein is CAISASDSYNEQFF. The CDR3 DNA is TGTGCCATCAGTGCCTCGGACAGCTACAATGAGCAGTTCTTC.

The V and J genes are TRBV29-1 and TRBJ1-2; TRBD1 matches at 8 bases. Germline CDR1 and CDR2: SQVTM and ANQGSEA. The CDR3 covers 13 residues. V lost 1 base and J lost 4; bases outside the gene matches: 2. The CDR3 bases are TGCAGCGTTGAAGGACAGGGGATCTATGGCTACACCTTC. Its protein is CSVEGQGIYGYTF.

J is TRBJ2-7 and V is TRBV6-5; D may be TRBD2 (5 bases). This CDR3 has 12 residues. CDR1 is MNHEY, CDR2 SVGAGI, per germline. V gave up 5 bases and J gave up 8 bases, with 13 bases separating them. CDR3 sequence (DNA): TGTGCCAGCAGTCCCGGGGTCGGTCAGCAGTACGTC. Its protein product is CASSPGVGQQYV.

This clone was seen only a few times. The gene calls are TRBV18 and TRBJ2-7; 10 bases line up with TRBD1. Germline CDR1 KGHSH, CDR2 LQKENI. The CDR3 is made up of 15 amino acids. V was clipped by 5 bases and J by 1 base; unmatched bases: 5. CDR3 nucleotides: TGTGCCAGCTCAGCCGACAGGGGGCTTTCCTACGAGCAGTACGTC. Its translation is CASSADRGLSYEQYV.

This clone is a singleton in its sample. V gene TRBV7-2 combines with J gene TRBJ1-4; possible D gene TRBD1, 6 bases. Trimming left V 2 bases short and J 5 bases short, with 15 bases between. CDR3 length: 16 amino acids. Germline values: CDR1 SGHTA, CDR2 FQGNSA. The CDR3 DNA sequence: TGTGCCAGCAGCTTAACAACAGGGAACCGGAATGAAAAACTGTTTTTT. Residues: CASSLTTGNRNEKLFF.

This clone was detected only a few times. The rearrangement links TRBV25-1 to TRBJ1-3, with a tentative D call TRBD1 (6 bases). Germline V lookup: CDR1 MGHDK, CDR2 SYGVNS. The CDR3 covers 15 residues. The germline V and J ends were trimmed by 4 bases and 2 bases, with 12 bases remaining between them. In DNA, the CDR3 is TGTGCCAGCAGTGGAACAGGGTCTGCTGGAAACACCATATATTTT. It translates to CASSGTGSAGNTIYF.

This CDR3 is CASSQVGGKQFF. The CDR3 DNA is TGTGCCAGCAGCCAAGTGGGGGGGAAGCAGTTCTTC. The chain combines TRBV14 with TRBJ2-1, with TRBD2 matching over 7 bases. V lost 1 base and J lost 11; bases outside the gene matches: 2. The CDR3 is made up of 12 amino acids. The germline gives CDR1 SGHDN, CDR2 FVKESK.

DNA of the CDR3: TGTGCCAGCAGTGATAAGACAGGGGGCGCTGGGAGCTCCTACAATGAGCAGTTCTTC. As protein: CASSDKTGGAGSSYNEQFF. This sequence joins TRBV6-1 and TRBJ2-1, with 10 bases that match TRBD1. Germline V CDR1 and CDR2: MNHNS, SASEGT. The CDR3 sequence is 19 residues long. V shed 3 bases and J 0 bases; nucleotides not matched to a gene: 11.

The CDR3 bases are TGTGCCAGCAGACAGGGGGCAGGGGAGCAGTACGTC. Its protein product is CASRQGAGEQYV. This chain links TRBV2 with TRBJ2-7; TRBD1 agrees at 9 bases. Germline trimming cut 6 bases from V and 7 bases from J; bases unmatched to any gene: 4. Germline V gene lookup returns CDR1 SNHLY and CDR2 FYNNEI. The CDR3 extends over 12 amino acids.

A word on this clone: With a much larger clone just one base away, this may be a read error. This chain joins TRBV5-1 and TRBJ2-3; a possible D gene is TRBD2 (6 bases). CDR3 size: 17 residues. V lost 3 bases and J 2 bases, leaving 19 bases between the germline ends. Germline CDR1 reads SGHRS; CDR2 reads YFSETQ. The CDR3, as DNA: TGCGCCAGCAGCTGGGGGGACGAATCGACAGACACAGATACGCAGTATTTT. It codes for CASSWGDESTDTDTQYF.

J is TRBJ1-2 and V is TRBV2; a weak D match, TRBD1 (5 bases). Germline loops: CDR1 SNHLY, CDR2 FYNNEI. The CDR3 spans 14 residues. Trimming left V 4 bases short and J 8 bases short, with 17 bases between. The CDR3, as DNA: TGTGCCAGCAGTGTTGCAGGGATAGGTAGCGGCTACACCTTC. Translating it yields CASSVAGIGSGYTF.